What follows is one TCR beta chain and its context. Per the original data handling: It was from reference gene primer amplification that nucleated cell counts were estimated. The assay was immunoSEQ multiplex PCR, and TCRdb's table has in-frame clones only and misses some. From that table come the V and J calls and clone size; the DNA was used to work out D and trimming. Among about 270,000 clones, more than 65% were seen once, and the ten largest hold roughly 3.1%. Trimming removed 10 bases at V and 4 bases at J, with 11 bases between. There are 12 residues in the CDR3. CDR1 is MDHEN and CDR2 is SYDVKM in the germline V gene. The data were obtained in a study of blood T cell repertoires in COVID-19. Study summary: Both acute and convalescent COVID-19 samples were obtained from the United States, Italy and Spain.

The clonotype comes from a woman under 30 with acute or convalescent COVID-19. What was sequenced was peripheral blood. The rearrangement links TRBV28 to TRBJ2-4, with D possibly matching TRBD1 (5 bases). CDR3 in amino acids: CATLDSKNIQYF. CDR3 in DNA: TGTGCCACCCTAGACAGTAAAAACATTCAGTACTTC.